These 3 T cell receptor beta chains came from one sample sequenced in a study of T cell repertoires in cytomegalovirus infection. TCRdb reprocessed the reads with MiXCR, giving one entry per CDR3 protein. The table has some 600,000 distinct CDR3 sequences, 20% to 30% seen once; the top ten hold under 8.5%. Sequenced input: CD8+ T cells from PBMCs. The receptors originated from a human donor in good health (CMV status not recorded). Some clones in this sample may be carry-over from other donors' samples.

CDR3 nucleotide sequence: TGCAGCGTTGAGGGTTCCGGGATGGAAGCTTTCTTT. Protein: CSVEGSGMEAFF. This chain joins TRBV29-1 and TRBJ1-1; D is unresolved. CDR3 length: 12 amino acids. Trimming shortened V by 3 bases and J by 8 bases, and 13 bases separated the two germline ends. Germline lookup yields CDR1 SQVTM and CDR2 ANQGSEA.

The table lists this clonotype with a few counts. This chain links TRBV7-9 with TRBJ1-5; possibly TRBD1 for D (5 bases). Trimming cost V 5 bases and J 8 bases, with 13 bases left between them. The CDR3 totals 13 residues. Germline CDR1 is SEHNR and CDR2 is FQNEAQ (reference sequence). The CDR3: CASSPGLPKPQHF. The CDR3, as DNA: TGTGCCAGCAGCCCGGGACTCCCAAAGCCCCAGCATTTT.

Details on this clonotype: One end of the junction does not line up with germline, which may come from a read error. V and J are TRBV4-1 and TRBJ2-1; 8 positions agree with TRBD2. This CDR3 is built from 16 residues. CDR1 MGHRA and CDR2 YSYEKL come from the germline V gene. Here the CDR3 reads CASSLFLAGYTNEQFF. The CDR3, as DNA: TGTGCCAGCAGCCTGTTCCTAGCGGGCTACACCAATGAGCAGTTCTTC.